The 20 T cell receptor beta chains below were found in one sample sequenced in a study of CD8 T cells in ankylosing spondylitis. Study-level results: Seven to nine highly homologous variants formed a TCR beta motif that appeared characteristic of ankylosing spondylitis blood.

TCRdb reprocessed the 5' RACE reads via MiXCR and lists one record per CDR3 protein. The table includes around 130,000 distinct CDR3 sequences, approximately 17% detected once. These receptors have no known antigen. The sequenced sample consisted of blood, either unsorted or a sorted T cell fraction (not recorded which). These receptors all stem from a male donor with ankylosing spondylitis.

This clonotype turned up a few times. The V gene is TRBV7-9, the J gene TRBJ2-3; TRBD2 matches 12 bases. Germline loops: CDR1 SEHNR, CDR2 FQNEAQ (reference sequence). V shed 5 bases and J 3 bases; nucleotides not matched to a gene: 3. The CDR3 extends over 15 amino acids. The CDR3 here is CASSTLAGGTDTQYF. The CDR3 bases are TGTGCCAGCAGCACCCTAGCGGGAGGGACAGATACGCAGTATTTT.

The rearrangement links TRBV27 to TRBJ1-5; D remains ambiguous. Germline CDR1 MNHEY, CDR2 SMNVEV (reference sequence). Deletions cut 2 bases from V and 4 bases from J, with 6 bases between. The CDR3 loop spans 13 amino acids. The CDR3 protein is CASSLIGNQPQHF. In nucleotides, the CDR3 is TGTGCCAGCAGTTTAATCGGGAATCAGCCCCAGCATTTT.

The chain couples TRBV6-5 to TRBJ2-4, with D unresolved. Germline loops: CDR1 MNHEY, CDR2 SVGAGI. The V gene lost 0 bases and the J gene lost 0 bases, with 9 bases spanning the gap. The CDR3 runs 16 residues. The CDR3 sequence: CASSYSIAIAKNIQYF. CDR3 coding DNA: TGTGCCAGCAGTTACTCGATTGCGATAGCCAAAAACATTCAGTACTTC.

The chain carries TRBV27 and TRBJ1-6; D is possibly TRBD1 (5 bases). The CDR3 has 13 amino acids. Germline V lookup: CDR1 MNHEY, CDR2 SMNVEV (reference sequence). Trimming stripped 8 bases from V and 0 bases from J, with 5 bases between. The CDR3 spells CASQGSYNSPLHF. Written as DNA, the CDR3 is TGTGCCAGCCAGGGCTCCTATAATTCACCCCTCCACTTT.

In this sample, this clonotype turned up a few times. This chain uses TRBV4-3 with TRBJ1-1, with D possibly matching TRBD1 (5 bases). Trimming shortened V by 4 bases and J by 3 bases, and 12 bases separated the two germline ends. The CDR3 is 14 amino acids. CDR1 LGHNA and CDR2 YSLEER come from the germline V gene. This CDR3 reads CASSPQGSYTEAFF. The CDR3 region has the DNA TGCGCCAGCAGCCCGCAGGGTTCCTACACTGAAGCTTTCTTT.

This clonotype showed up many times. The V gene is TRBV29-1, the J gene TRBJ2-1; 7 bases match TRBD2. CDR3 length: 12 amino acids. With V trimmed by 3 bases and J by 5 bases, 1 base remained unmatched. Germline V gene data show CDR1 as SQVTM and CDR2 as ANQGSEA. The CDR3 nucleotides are TGCAGCGTTGAGGGACTAAACAATGAGCAGTTCTTC. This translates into CSVEGLNNEQFF.

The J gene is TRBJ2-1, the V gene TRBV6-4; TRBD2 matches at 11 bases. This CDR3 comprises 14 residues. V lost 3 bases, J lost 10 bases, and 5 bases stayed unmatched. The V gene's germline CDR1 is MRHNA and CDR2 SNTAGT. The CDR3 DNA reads TGTGCCAGCAGTGATACTAGCGGGAGAAACGAGCAGTTCTTC. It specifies CASSDTSGRNEQFF.

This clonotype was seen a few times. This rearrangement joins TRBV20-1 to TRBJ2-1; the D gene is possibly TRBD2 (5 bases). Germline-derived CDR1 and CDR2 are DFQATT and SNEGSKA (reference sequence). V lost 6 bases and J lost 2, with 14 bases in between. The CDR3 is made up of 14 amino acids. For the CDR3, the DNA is TGCAGTGCCCTTACTAGTGGGACCTACAATGAGCAGTTCTTC. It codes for CSALTSGTYNEQFF.

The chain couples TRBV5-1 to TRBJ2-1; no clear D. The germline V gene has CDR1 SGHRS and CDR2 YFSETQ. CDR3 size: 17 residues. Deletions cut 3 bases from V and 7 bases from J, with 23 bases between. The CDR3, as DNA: TGCGCCAGCAGCTCAGCCGGACCCGCAACGCATAGAAATGAGCAGTTCTTC. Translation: CASSSAGPATHRNEQFF.

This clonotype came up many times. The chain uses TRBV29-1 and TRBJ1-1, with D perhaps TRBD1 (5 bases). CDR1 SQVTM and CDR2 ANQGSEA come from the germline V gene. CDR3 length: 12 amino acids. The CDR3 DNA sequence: TGCACCGCTGGCCAGGGGAACACTGAAGCTTTCTTT. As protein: CTAGQGNTEAFF.

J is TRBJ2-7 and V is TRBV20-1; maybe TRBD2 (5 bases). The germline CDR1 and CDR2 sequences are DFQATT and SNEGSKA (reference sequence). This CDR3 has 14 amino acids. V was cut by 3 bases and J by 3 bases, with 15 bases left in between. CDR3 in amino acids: CSASGPADYYEQYF. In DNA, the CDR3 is TGCAGTGCTAGTGGTCCCGCAGACTACTACGAGCAGTACTTC.

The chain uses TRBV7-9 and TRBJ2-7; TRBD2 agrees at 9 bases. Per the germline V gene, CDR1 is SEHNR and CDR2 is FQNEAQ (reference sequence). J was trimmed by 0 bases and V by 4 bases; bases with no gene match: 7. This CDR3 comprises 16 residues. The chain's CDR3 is CASSSTLAGLSYEQYF. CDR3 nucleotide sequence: TGTGCCAGCAGCTCTACCCTAGCGGGACTCTCCTACGAGCAGTACTTC.

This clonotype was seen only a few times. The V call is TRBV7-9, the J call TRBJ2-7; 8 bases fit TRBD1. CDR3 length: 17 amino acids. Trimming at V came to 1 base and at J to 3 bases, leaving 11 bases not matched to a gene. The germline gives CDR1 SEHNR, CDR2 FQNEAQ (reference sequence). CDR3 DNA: TGTGCCAGCAGCTTAGAACGGACAGGGACCGTAAACTACGAGCAGTACTTC. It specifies CASSLERTGTVNYEQYF.

CDR3 in DNA: TGTGCCAGCAGTTTAACAGGGGGTTTTTGGACAGATACGCAGTATTTT. Protein sequence: CASSLTGGFWTDTQYF. The chain couples TRBV28 to TRBJ2-3, with TRBD1 matching over 8 bases. This CDR3 is 16 amino acids long. V dropped 2 bases and J dropped 3; count of bases not matched to a gene: 7. Looked up from germline, CDR1 is MDHEN and CDR2 is SYDVKM.

Written as DNA, the CDR3 is TGCGCCAACACCCCTCAAGGCACAGATACGCAGTATTTT. Its translation: CANTPQGTDTQYF. The gene calls are TRBV5-1 and TRBJ2-3, with no clear D. Germline V gives CDR1 SGHRS, CDR2 YFSETQ. The CDR3 has 13 amino acids. The V gene lost 9 bases and the J gene lost 1 base, with 12 bases spanning the gap.

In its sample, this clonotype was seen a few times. CDR3 in DNA: TGTGCCAGCAGCTTATCTGCCCTTACAGGCACAGATACGCAGTATTTT. Protein product: CASSLSALTGTDTQYF. This chain joins TRBV7-2 and TRBJ2-3; no firm D call. Deletions cut 2 bases from V and 1 base from J, with 13 bases between. CDR1 SGHTA and CDR2 FQGNSA come from the germline V gene. This CDR3 is 16 amino acids long. Drawing the rest from reference TRBV7-2 and TRBJ2-3, the complete variable domain is GAGVSQSPSNKVTEKGKDVELRCDPISGHTALYWYRQSLGQGLEFLIYFQGNSAPDKSGLPSDRFSAERTGGSVSTLTIQRTQQEDSAVYLCASSLSALTGTDTQYFGPGTRLTVL.

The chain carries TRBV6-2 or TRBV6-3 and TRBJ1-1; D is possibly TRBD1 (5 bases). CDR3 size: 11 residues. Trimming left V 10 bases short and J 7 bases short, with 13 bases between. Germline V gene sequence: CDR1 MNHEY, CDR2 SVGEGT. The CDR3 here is CATGEGIEAFF. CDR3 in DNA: TGTGCCACTGGGGAGGGGATTGAAGCTTTCTTT.

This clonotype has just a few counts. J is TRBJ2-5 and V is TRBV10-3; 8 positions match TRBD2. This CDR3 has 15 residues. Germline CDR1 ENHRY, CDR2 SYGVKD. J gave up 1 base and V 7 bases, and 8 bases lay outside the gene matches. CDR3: CAIKAGASPQETQYF. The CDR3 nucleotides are TGTGCCATCAAAGCGGGAGCGAGTCCCCAAGAGACCCAGTACTTC.

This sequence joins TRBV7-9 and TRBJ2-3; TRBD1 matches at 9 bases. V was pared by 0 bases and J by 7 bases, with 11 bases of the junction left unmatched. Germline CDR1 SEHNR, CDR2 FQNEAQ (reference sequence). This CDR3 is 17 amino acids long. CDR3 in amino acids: CASSLAEQGADKYTQYF. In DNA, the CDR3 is TGTGCCAGCAGCTTAGCAGAACAGGGGGCCGATAAATATACGCAGTATTTT.

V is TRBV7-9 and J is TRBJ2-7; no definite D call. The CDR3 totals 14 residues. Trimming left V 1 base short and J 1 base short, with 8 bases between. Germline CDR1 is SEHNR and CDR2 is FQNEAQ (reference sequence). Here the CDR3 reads CASSLGARSYEQYF. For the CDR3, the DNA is TGTGCCAGCAGCTTAGGGGCGCGGTCCTACGAGCAGTACTTC.